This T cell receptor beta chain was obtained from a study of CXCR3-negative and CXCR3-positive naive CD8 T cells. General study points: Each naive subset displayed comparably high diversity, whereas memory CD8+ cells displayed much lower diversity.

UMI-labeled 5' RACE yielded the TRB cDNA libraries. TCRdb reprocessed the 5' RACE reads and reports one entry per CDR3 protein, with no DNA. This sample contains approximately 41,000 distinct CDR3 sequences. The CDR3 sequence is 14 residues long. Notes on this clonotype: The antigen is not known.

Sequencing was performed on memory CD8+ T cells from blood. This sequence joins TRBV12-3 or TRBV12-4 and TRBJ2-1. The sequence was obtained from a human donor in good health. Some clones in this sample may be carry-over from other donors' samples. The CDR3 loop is CASSYENSYNEQFF.